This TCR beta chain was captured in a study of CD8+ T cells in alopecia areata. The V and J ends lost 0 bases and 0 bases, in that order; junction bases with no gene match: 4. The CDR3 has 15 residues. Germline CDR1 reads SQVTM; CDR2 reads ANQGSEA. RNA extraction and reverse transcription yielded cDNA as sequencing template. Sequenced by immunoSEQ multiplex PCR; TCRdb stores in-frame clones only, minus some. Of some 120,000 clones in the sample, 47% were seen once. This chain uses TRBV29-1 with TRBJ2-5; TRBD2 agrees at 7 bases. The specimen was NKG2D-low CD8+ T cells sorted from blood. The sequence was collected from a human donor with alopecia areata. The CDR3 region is CSVEDGREYQETQYF. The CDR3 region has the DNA TGCAGCGTTGAAGATGGGAGGGAATACCAAGAGACCCAGTACTTC.